Reported below is one T cell receptor beta chain. The sample belongs to a study of blood T cell repertoires in COVID-19. Sequencing was performed with immunoSEQ multiplex PCR; in TCRdb, only in-frame clones are kept and a portion is missing. The table shows around 100,000 clones, with around 86% occurring only once. This CDR3 spans 15 amino acids. Between the trimmed V and J ends, which lost 3 bases and 9 bases, there was a span of 19 bases. Germline loops: CDR1 SGDLS, CDR2 YYNGEE. Sequenced: peripheral blood. The TCR originated in a woman of 80 years or more with acute or convalescent COVID-19. This chain links TRBV9 with TRBJ2-1; the D gene is possibly TRBD2 (6 bases). The DNA for the CDR3 is TGTGCCAGCAGCGCAGCGGAAGGACTCGGGAGTGAGCAGTTCTTC. This translates into CASSAAEGLGSEQFF.